A single sample is the source of the 22 T cell receptor beta chains below, sequenced in a study of blood T cell repertoires in COVID-19. Method: immunoSEQ multiplex PCR; TCRdb's copy keeps in-frame clones and lacks some. The sample holds some 220,000 clones, 70% to 90% seen once. Sequenced: peripheral blood. Source of these receptors: a man aged 45 to 65 with acute or convalescent COVID-19.

On this clone itself: The identical CDR3 is also encoded by other nucleotide sequences in the sample. The gene calls are TRBV6-5 and TRBJ2-5, with a possible D match to TRBD2 (6 bases). The CDR3 is 15 residues long. V was shortened by 2 bases and J by 5 bases, with 15 bases between the two germline ends. Germline loops: CDR1 MNHEY, CDR2 SVGAGI. The CDR3 DNA is TGTGCCAGCAGTTACCACCGGGACTTACGGGAGACCCAGTACTTC. Its protein product is CASSYHRDLRETQYF.

The rearrangement links TRBV2 to TRBJ2-7, with 8 bases lining up with TRBD2. Per germline, CDR1 SNHLY and CDR2 FYNNEI. The CDR3 runs to 15 residues. The V gene end was trimmed by 4 bases and the J gene end by 5 bases; junction bases not matched to a gene: 10. CDR3 loop: CASSATGTRINEQYF. DNA for the CDR3: TGTGCCAGCAGTGCTACCGGGACTAGAATAAACGAGCAGTACTTC.

The chain links TRBV7-9 to TRBJ2-5; TRBD1 might be the D (6 bases). Trimming removed 6 bases at V and 5 bases at J, with 16 bases between. This CDR3 has 14 amino acids. Per the germline V gene, CDR1 is SEHNR and CDR2 is FQNEAQ (reference sequence). The CDR3 reads CASRLTGQRETQYF. CDR3 in DNA: TGTGCCAGCAGACTCACAGGGCAGAGGGAGACCCAGTACTTC. The variable domain in full, with the rest retrieved from reference TRBV7-9 and TRBJ2-5, is DTGVSQNPRHKITKRGQNVTFRCDPISEHNRLYWYRQTLGQGPEFLTYFQNEAQLEKSRLLSDRFSAERPKGSFSTLEIQRTEQGDSAMYLCASRLTGQRETQYFGPGTRLLVL.

The chain uses TRBV5-8 and TRBJ2-7, with TRBD2 matching over 7 bases. This CDR3 is built from 15 residues. V lost 4 bases and J lost 0; bases outside the gene matches: 7. CDR1 is SGHTS, CDR2 YDEGEE, per germline. CDR3 amino acids: CASSHIRGGSYEQYF. The CDR3 DNA reads TGTGCCAGCAGCCACATCCGCGGGGGCTCCTACGAGCAGTACTTC.

This clone has a single count. The chain uses TRBV6-6 and TRBJ2-5; 11 nucleotides line up with TRBD2. The CDR3 extends over 17 amino acids. Unmatched junction bases numbered 9, after V lost 6 bases and J lost 0 bases. Germline CDR1 MNHNY, CDR2 SVGAGI (reference sequence). CDR3 sequence: CASSRGLAGGYQETQYF. The CDR3 coding sequence is TGTGCCAGCAGCCGAGGTCTAGCGGGAGGTTACCAAGAGACCCAGTACTTC.

The V gene is TRBV6-5, the J gene TRBJ1-5; no clear D gene. The CDR3 runs 14 residues. CDR1 is MNHEY, CDR2 SVGAGI, per germline. V lost 5 bases and J lost 0, with 8 bases in between. The CDR3 nucleotides read TGTGCCAGCAGTCGAGACAATAGCAATCAGCCCCAGCATTTT. This encodes CASSRDNSNQPQHF.

The CDR3 loop reads CAVQDSSAHEKLFF. CDR3 in DNA: TGTGCCGTTCAAGACTCCTCCGCTCATGAAAAACTGTTTTTT. The V call is TRBV25-1, the J call TRBJ1-4, with D unresolved. The CDR3 is 14 amino acids. CDR1 is MGHDK, CDR2 SYGVNS, per germline. The germline V and J ends were trimmed by 11 bases and 6 bases, with 19 bases remaining between them. The full variable domain, completed using reference TRBV25-1 and TRBJ1-4, is EADIYQTPRYLVIGTGKKITLECSQTMGHDKMYWYQQDPGMELHLIHYSYGVNSTEKGDLSSESTVSRIRTEHFPLTLESARPSHTSQYLCAVQDSSAHEKLFFGSGTQLSVL.

V gene TRBV27 combines with J gene TRBJ2-1; TRBD2 matches 10 bases. The CDR3 length is 15 residues. V lost 4 bases, J lost 7 bases, and 7 bases stayed unmatched. CDR1 and CDR2 from the germline V gene are MNHEY and SMNVEV (reference sequence). As DNA, the CDR3 is TGTGCCAGCAGTTCCCCGGGACTAGCGCAGAATGAGCAGTTCTTC. Translated, it gives CASSSPGLAQNEQFF.

The rearrangement joins TRBV11-2 to TRBJ1-6; D is unresolved. Trimming cost V 5 bases and J 0 bases, with 14 bases left between them. The CDR3 spans 17 residues. Germline V lookup: CDR1 SGHAT, CDR2 FQNNGV. The CDR3, as DNA: TGTGCCAGCAGCACCCCCCCGGGGAGCTCCTATAATTCACCCCTCCACTTT. Amino acid sequence: CASSTPPGSSYNSPLHF.

This clone was seen just once. This chain joins TRBV6-4 and TRBJ2-1; 9 positions agree with TRBD2. The CDR3 sequence is 15 residues long. CDR1 MRHNA and CDR2 SNTAGT come from the germline V gene. Trimming took 2 bases from V and 9 from J; bases not matched to a gene: 8. The CDR3 here is CASSDHGGRATEQFF. CDR3 nucleotides: TGTGCCAGCAGTGACCATGGCGGGAGGGCCACTGAGCAGTTCTTC.

The chain combines TRBV5-1 with TRBJ2-5, with TRBD1 matching over 8 bases. Unmatched junction bases numbered 11, after V lost 5 bases and J lost 5 bases. The CDR3 sequence is 15 residues long. Germline loops: CDR1 SGHRS, CDR2 YFSETQ. CDR3 sequence (DNA): TGCGCCAGCAGGAAGACAGGGGTGGGGGGCGAGACCCAGTACTTC. This sequence encodes CASRKTGVGGETQYF.

The chain has TRBV29-1 and TRBJ1-1; possibly TRBD1 for D (5 bases). CDR1 SQVTM and CDR2 ANQGSEA come from the germline V gene. V dropped 4 bases and J dropped 2 bases, with 17 bases sitting between them. This CDR3 has 15 amino acids. The CDR3 protein is CSVAKKTGSNTEAFF. DNA of the CDR3: TGCAGCGTTGCAAAAAAAACAGGTTCTAACACTGAAGCTTTCTTT.

A few counts support this clone. J is TRBJ1-2 and V is TRBV6-5; D unresolved. The CDR3 length is 11 residues. Trimming cost V 7 bases and J 3 bases, with 6 bases left between them. Germline CDR1 MNHEY, CDR2 SVGAGI. CDR3 DNA: TGTGCCAGCACCAGATACTATGGCTACACCTTC. Amino acids: CASTRYYGYTF.

This clone has more than one count but fewer than ten. The chain joins TRBV7-8 to TRBJ2-7; 7 bases are a match to TRBD2. The CDR3 totals 14 residues. Germline CDR1 and CDR2: SGHVS and FQNEAQ. With 5 bases clipped from V and 2 bases from J, the junction kept 6 bases outside the gene matches. The CDR3 loop reads CASSLRLATYEQYF. The CDR3 DNA is TGTGCCAGCAGCCTGAGACTAGCCACCTACGAGCAGTACTTC. Variable domain in full (rest from reference TRBV7-8 and TRBJ2-7): GAGVSQSPRYKVAKRGQDVALRCDPISGHVSLFWYQQALGQGPEFLTYFQNEAQLDKSGLPSDRFFAERPEGSVSTLKIQRTQQEDSAVYLCASSLRLATYEQYFGPGTRLTVT.

This chain links TRBV6-5 with TRBJ2-5; weak D call: TRBD1 (5 bases). The germline V gene encodes CDR1 MNHEY and CDR2 SVGAGI. Trimming cost V 5 bases and J 4 bases, with 11 bases left between them. The CDR3 covers 13 residues. The CDR3, as DNA: TGTGCCAGCAGTACTATGCAGGGAGAGACCCAGTACTTC. It is translated as CASSTMQGETQYF.

The CDR3 reads CASRLRRNYGYTF. The CDR3 nucleotides are TGTGCCAGCAGACTCAGGCGTAACTATGGCTACACCTTC. This rearrangement joins TRBV6-5 to TRBJ1-2; no firm D call. CDR1 and CDR2 (germline): MNHEY, SVGAGI. V was cut by 6 bases and J by 1 base, with 9 bases left in between. This CDR3 is built from 13 residues.

In DNA, the CDR3 is TGTGCCAGCAGCCCCGCGGGAAGAAACTATGGCTACACCTTC. Its translation: CASSPAGRNYGYTF. The V call is TRBV27, the J call TRBJ1-2, with D hard to call. Deletions cut 6 bases from V and 2 bases from J, with 13 bases between. Germline V gene sequence: CDR1 MNHEY, CDR2 SMNVEV (reference sequence). The CDR3 extends over 14 amino acids.

This rearrangement joins TRBV9 to TRBJ1-1; D gene ambiguous. This CDR3 region has 15 residues. Trimming removed 2 bases from V and 1 base from J, with 12 bases in between. Looked up from germline, CDR1 is SGDLS and CDR2 is YYNGEE. The CDR3: CASSVSPTENTEAFF. CDR3 nucleotides: TGTGCCAGCAGCGTGAGCCCAACAGAGAACACTGAAGCTTTCTTT.

The chain joins TRBV6-5 to TRBJ1-2, with 7 bases that match TRBD1. J was trimmed by 4 bases and V by 1 base; bases with no gene match: 6. CDR3 length: 15 amino acids. CDR1 is MNHEY, CDR2 SVGAGI, per germline. The CDR3 loop reads CASSYLAGGIYGYTF. The CDR3 nucleotides are TGTGCCAGCAGTTACTTGGCAGGGGGTATCTATGGCTACACCTTC.

This CDR3 reads CASSRTGWNSPLHF. The CDR3 DNA reads as TGTGCCAGCAGTCGGACAGGGTGGAATTCACCCCTCCACTTT. This chain links TRBV11-3 with TRBJ1-6; 8 bases are shared with TRBD1. Germline assignment: CDR1 SGHNT and CDR2 YENEEA. CDR3 length: 14 amino acids. The ends lost 6 bases at V and 7 bases at J; junction bases unmatched: 5.

The V call is TRBV29-1, the J call TRBJ2-3, with 9 bases aligning to TRBD1. This CDR3 has 13 amino acids. The germline V gene encodes CDR1 SQVTM and CDR2 ANQGSEA. Trimming cost V 6 bases and J 2 bases; bases outside gene matches: 3. The CDR3 DNA sequence: TGCAGCGTCACAGGGGGCCCCACAGATACGCAGTATTTT. Encoded protein: CSVTGGPTDTQYF.

V and J are TRBV12-3 or TRBV12-4 and TRBJ1-4, with 7 positions matching TRBD1. The CDR3 sequence is 13 residues long. The V and J ends lost 5 bases and 11 bases, in that order; junction bases with no gene match: 8. CDR3 residues: CASSPNRGVKLFF. Here the CDR3 DNA reads TGTGCCAGCAGTCCGAACAGGGGCGTGAAACTGTTTTTT.